The 20 T cell receptor beta chains below all came from one sample that was sequenced in a study of CD8+ T cells in alopecia areata. Sequencing relied on a cDNA template that was reverse transcribed from extracted RNA. The repertoire was sequenced with immunoSEQ multiplex PCR; TCRdb's copy has only in-frame clones and lacks some. This sample has about 250,000 clones; roughly two thirds occur once, and the top ten carry more than 0.95%. Sample: CD4+ T cells sorted from blood, taken at week 0. The receptors shown here come from a human donor with alopecia areata.

The chain has TRBV7-8 and TRBJ1-2, with unresolved D. V was trimmed by 0 bases and J by 2 bases, leaving 7 bases between them. The germline gives CDR1 SGHVS, CDR2 FQNEAQ. This CDR3 region has 14 residues. CDR3 sequence (DNA): TGTGCCAGCAGCTTAGCGCCCAGCAACTATGGCTACACCTTC. As protein: CASSLAPSNYGYTF.

This clone was found a few times. V gene TRBV12-5 combines with J gene TRBJ1-1, with 8 bases lining up with TRBD1. The germline CDR1 and CDR2 sequences are LGHNT and FRNRAP. The CDR3 runs to 13 residues. The J segment lost 5 bases and the V segment lost 6 bases, leaving 5 bases of the junction unmatched. Written as DNA, the CDR3 is TGTGCTAGTGGGACAGGGGCGCTTACTGAAGCTTTCTTT. Translated, it gives CASGTGALTEAFF. Full variable domain (outside the CDR3, taken from reference TRBV12-5 and TRBJ1-1): DARVTQTPRHKVTEMGQEVTMRCQPILGHNTVFWYRQTMMQGLELLAYFRNRAPLDDSGMPKDRFSAEMPDATLATLKIQPSEPRDSAVYFCASGTGALTEAFFGQGTRLTVV.

The chain couples TRBV9 to TRBJ1-6; D ambiguous. The V and J ends lost 0 bases and 5 bases respectively, with 3 bases between them. The CDR3 sequence is 13 residues long. CDR1 and CDR2 from the germline V gene are SGDLS and YYNGEE. In nucleotides, the CDR3 is TGTGCCAGCAGCGTAGAAGATAATTCACCCCTCCACTTT. As protein: CASSVEDNSPLHF.

The chain links TRBV7-3 to TRBJ2-7; 8 bases match TRBD1. The CDR3 sequence is 17 residues long. After removal of 4 bases from V and 5 bases from J, the junction contained 16 bases not matched to a gene. CDR1 is SGHTA, CDR2 FQGTGA, per germline. CDR3 coding DNA: TGTGCCAGCAGCTCCGGACAGGGTGGTCTGGGCTCGCACGAGCAGTACTTC. Amino acids: CASSSGQGGLGSHEQYF.

About this clone itself: Other DNA sequences of this sample code for an identical CDR3. The V gene is TRBV29-1, the J gene TRBJ2-3, with 8 nucleotides matching TRBD1. The CDR3 covers 13 residues. Germline trimming cut 6 bases from V and 2 bases from J; bases unmatched to any gene: 4. Per the germline V gene, CDR1 is SQVTM and CDR2 is ANQGSEA. DNA of the CDR3: TGCAGCGTGACAGGGGAATCCACAGATACGCAGTATTTT. Translation gives CSVTGESTDTQYF.

This clone was picked up a small number of times. This chain connects TRBV25-1 to TRBJ1-4, with a weak D call TRBD1 (6 bases). The CDR3 runs to 15 residues. Germline CDR1 reads MGHDK; CDR2 reads SYGVNS. V shed 3 bases and J shed 4 bases, with 12 bases lying between them. The CDR3 region is CASSEQGQNNEKLFF. The CDR3 coding sequence is TGTGCCAGCAGTGAGCAGGGACAAAATAATGAAAAACTGTTTTTT.

In this sample, this clone turned up a few times. The gene calls are TRBV29-1 and TRBJ2-1, with D perhaps TRBD2 (6 bases). V was clipped by 7 bases and J by 4 bases, with 20 bases between them. Germline V gene data show CDR1 as SQVTM and CDR2 as ANQGSEA. This CDR3 spans 15 amino acids. In DNA, the CDR3 is TGCAGCGCTGACCGCTCAGGGACTCCTTACAATGAGCAGTTCTTC. Its protein is CSADRSGTPYNEQFF.

The rearrangement uses TRBV6-5 and TRBJ2-7; no clear D. From germline, CDR1 is MNHEY and CDR2 SVGAGI. The CDR3 consists of 14 residues. Trimming left V 0 bases short and J 5 bases short, with 11 bases between. The CDR3 sequence is CASSYSTEYHEQYF. CDR3 nucleotide sequence: TGTGCCAGCAGTTACTCAACCGAATACCACGAGCAGTACTTC.

J is TRBJ1-2 and V is TRBV29-1; 8 nucleotides align to TRBD1. Losses at the gene ends were 4 bases for V and 9 bases for J; bases not matched to a gene: 7. Looked up from germline, CDR1 is SQVTM and CDR2 is ANQGSEA. This CDR3 is 12 amino acids long. The CDR3 coding sequence is TGCAGCGTTGCTGGACAGGGACACAGCTACACCTTC. It specifies CSVAGQGHSYTF.

In its sample, this clone was seen a few times. This rearrangement joins TRBV29-1 to TRBJ1-5, with 7 bases lining up with TRBD1. Trimming removed 4 bases from V and 10 bases from J; junction bases left unmatched: 7. The length of the CDR3 is 12 residues. CDR1 SQVTM and CDR2 ANQGSEA come from the germline V gene. CDR3 sequence (DNA): TGCAGCGTTGGGGACAGCCTGGCACCCCAGCATTTT. The encoded protein is CSVGDSLAPQHF.

The chain couples TRBV10-3 to TRBJ1-2; D is undetermined. The V gene lost 0 bases and the J gene lost 3 bases, with 8 bases spanning the gap. The CDR3 runs 14 residues. Germline CDR1 and CDR2: ENHRY and SYGVKD. The CDR3 loop reads CAISESFGDYGYTF. In nucleotides, the CDR3 is TGTGCCATCAGTGAGTCGTTTGGTGACTATGGCTACACCTTC.

This sequence joins TRBV14 and TRBJ1-6, with TRBD1 as a possible D gene (5 bases). The germline gives CDR1 SGHDN, CDR2 FVKESK. Trimming stripped 5 bases from V and 1 base from J, with 12 bases between. The CDR3 extends over 16 amino acids. The CDR3 sequence is CASSAGSRSYNSPLHF. The CDR3 coding sequence is TGTGCCAGCAGCGCAGGGTCGAGGTCCTATAATTCACCCCTCCACTTT.

The chain carries TRBV5-6 and TRBJ2-3; D call uncertain. CDR1 and CDR2 from the germline V gene are SGHDT and YYEEEE. This CDR3 region has 14 residues. Trimming left V 3 bases short and J 11 bases short, with 19 bases between. CDR3 in DNA: TGTGCCAGCAGCTCAAGACCGATGGTCGTGGTGCAGTATTTT. Its protein is CASSSRPMVVVQYF. Using reference TRBV5-6 and TRBJ2-3 for the parts outside the CDR3, the full variable domain is DAGVTQSPTHLIKTRGQQVTLRCSPKSGHDTVSWYQQALGQGPQFIFQYYEEEERQRGNFPDRFSGHQFPNYSSELNVNALLLGDSALYLCASSSRPMVVVQYFGPGTRLTVL.

The rearrangement uses TRBV2 and TRBJ1-1; D not certain. The germline V and J ends were trimmed by 7 bases and 3 bases, with 3 bases remaining between them. In germline, CDR1 is SNHLY, CDR2 FYNNEI. This CDR3 is built from 10 residues. CDR3 amino acids: CASTYTEAFF. The CDR3 DNA sequence: TGTGCCAGCACATACACTGAAGCTTTCTTT.

This chain connects TRBV14 to TRBJ1-1; no clear D gene. Germline CDR1 and CDR2: SGHDN and FVKESK. The CDR3 extends over 14 amino acids. V lost 0 bases and J lost 1, with 6 bases in between. The CDR3 loop reads CASSQEVRNTEAFF. For the CDR3, the DNA is TGTGCCAGCAGCCAAGAAGTCCGGAACACTGAAGCTTTCTTT.

The V gene is TRBV30, the J gene TRBJ2-3; 7 positions agree with TRBD2. The CDR3 is made up of 11 amino acids. Trimming took 0 bases from V and 11 from J; bases not matched to a gene: 2. Germline V gene data show CDR1 as GTSNPN and CDR2 as SVGIG (reference sequence). This chain's CDR3 is CAWSVQRGQYF. In DNA, the CDR3 is TGTGCCTGGAGTGTACAGCGGGGGCAGTATTTT. Full variable domain (missing parts from reference TRBV30 and TRBJ2-3): SQTIHQWPATLVQPVGSPLSLECTVEGTSNPNLYWYRQAAGRGLQLLFYSVGIGQISSEVPQNLSASRPQDRQFILSSKKLLLSDSGFYLCAWSVQRGQYFGPGTRLTVL.

The V call is TRBV6-6, the J call TRBJ1-1, with D unclear. CDR1 is MNHNY and CDR2 is SVGAGI in the germline V gene (reference sequence). Trimming took off 5 bases at V and 3 bases at J, with 19 bases between the two ends. The CDR3 runs 16 residues. CDR3 DNA sequence: TGTGCCAGCAGTACTAATCACGACCCGAGGGACACTGAAGCTTTCTTT. This sequence encodes CASSTNHDPRDTEAFF.

The chain has TRBV15 and TRBJ2-3, with D perhaps matching TRBD1 (6 bases). The V gene's germline CDR1 is LNHNV and CDR2 YYDKDF (reference sequence). Trimming removed 1 base at V and 0 bases at J, with 8 bases between. The length of the CDR3 is 15 residues. The CDR3 sequence is CATSRGTVSTDTQYF. The CDR3 DNA is TGTGCCACCAGCAGAGGGACAGTTAGCACAGATACGCAGTATTTT.

J is TRBJ2-2 and V is TRBV30; no clear D. Germline lookup yields CDR1 GTSNPN and CDR2 SVGIG (reference sequence). This CDR3 has 14 residues. Trimming cost V 2 bases and J 1 base, with 8 bases left between them. CDR3 coding DNA: TGTGCCTGGAGTAGGCGAGAGAACACCGGGGAGCTGTTTTTT. This sequence encodes CAWSRRENTGELFF.

This clone occurred a few times. The chain has TRBV29-1 and TRBJ2-1; D remains ambiguous. The CDR3 is 14 residues long. Trimming removed 7 bases from V and 0 bases from J, with 13 bases in between. Germline V gene data show CDR1 as SQVTM and CDR2 as ANQGSEA. This chain's CDR3 is CSAPRPSSYNEQFF. In nucleotides, the CDR3 is TGCAGCGCTCCCCGCCCTAGCTCCTACAATGAGCAGTTCTTC.